The present T cell receptor (beta chain) was sequenced within a study of control samples from healthy donors and cancer patients. V was clipped by 1 base and J by 2 bases, with 10 bases between them. The CDR3 covers 15 residues. Germline V CDR1 and CDR2: SGHTA, FQGNSA. Produced via immunoSEQ multiplex PCR; TCRdb's table is partial and in-frame only. The sample consists of 89,000 or so clones, more than 70% of them appearing once. The rearrangement uses TRBV7-2 and TRBJ2-3; D is uncertain. This receptor was taken from a man between 50 and 59 years old in good health. Sequences were obtained from blood. This CDR3 is CASSLGNSFTDTQYF. DNA of the CDR3: TGTGCCAGCAGCTTAGGTAACTCCTTCACAGATACGCAGTATTTT.